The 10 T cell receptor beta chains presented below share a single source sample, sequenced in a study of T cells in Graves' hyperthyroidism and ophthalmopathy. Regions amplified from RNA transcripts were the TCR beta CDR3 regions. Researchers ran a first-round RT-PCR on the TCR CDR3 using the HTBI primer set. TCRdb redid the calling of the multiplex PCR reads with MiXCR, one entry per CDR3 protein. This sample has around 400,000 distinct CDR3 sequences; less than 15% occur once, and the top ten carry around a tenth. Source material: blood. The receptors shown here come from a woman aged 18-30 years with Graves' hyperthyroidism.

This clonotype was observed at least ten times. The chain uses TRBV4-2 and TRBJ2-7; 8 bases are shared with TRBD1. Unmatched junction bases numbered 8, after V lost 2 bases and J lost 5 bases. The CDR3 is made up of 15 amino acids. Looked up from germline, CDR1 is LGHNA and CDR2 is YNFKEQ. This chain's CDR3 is CASSQTGTGLHEQYF. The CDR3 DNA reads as TGTGCCAGCAGCCAAACCGGGACAGGATTACACGAGCAGTACTTC.

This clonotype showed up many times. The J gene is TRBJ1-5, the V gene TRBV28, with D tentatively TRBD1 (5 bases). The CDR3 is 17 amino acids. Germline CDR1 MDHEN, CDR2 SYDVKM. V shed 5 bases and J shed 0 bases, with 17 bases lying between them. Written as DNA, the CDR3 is TGTGCCAGCAGTAATCCGGACACGAGATATAGCAATCAGCCCCAGCATTTT. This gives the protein CASSNPDTRYSNQPQHF.

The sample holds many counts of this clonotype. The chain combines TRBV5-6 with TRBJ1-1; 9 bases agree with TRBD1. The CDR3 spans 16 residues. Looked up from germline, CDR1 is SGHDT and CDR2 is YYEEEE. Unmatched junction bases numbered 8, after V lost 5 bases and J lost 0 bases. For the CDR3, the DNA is TGTGCCAGCAGTCGGACAGGGGTTTCAATGAACACTGAAGCTTTCTTT. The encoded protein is CASSRTGVSMNTEAFF.

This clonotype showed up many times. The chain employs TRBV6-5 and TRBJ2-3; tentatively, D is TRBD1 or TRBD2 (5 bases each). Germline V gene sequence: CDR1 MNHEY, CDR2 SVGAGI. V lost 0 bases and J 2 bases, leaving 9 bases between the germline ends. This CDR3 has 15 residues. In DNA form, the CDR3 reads TGTGCCAGCAGTTACTCAGTCGGGGCCACAGATACGCAGTATTTT. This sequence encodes CASSYSVGATDTQYF.

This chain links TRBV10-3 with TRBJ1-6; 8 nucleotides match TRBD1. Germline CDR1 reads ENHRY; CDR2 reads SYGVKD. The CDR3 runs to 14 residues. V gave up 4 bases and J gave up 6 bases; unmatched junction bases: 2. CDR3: CAISVDRANSPLHF. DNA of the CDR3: TGTGCCATCAGTGTGGACAGGGCTAATTCACCCCTCCACTTT.

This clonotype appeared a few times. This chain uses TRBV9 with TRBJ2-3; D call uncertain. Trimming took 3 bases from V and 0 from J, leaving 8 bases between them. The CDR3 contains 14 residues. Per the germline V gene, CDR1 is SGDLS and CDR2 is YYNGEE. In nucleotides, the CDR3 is TGTGCCAGCAGCGCCTCGCCTAGCACAGATACGCAGTATTTT. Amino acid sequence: CASSASPSTDTQYF.

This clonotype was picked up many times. This chain's CDR3 is CASSLGAGTSTDTQYF. The CDR3 DNA reads TGTGCCAGCAGCTTAGGAGCGGGGACTAGCACAGATACGCAGTATTTT. This sequence joins TRBV7-3 and TRBJ2-3; 7 nucleotides line up with TRBD2. The germline V gene has CDR1 SGHTA and CDR2 FQGTGA. The CDR3 loop spans 16 amino acids. V gave up 2 bases and J gave up 0 bases; unmatched junction bases: 5.

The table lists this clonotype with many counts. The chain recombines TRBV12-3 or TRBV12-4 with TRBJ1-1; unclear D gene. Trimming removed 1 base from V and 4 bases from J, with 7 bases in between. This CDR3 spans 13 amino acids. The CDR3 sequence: CASSLGRSTEAFF. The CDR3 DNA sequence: TGTGCCAGCAGTTTAGGAAGAAGCACTGAAGCTTTCTTT.

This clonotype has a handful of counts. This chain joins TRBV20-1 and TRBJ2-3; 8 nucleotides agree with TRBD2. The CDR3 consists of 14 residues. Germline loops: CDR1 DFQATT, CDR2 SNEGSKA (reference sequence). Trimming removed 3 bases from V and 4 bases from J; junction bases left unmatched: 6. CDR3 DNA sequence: TGCAGTGCTAGCGACGGGGGGGCAGCAGATACGCAGTATTTT. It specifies CSASDGGAADTQYF.

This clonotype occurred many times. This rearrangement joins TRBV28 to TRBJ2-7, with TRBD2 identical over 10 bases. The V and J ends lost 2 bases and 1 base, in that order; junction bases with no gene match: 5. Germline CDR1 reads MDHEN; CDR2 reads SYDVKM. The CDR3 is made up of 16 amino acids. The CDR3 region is CASSLTSGERSYEQYF. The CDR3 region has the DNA TGTGCCAGCAGTTTAACTAGCGGGGAGCGTTCCTACGAGCAGTACTTC. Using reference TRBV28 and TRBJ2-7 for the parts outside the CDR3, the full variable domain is DVKVTQSSRYLVKRTGEKVFLECVQDMDHENMFWYRQDPGLGLRLIYFSYDVKMKEKGDIPEGYSVSREKKERFSLILESASTNQTSMYLCASSLTSGERSYEQYFGPGTRLTVT.